The 32 T cell receptor beta chains below come from one sample, sequenced in a study of T-cell memory formation after mild COVID-19. Each CDR3 protein is one row after TCRdb ran MiXCR on the 5' RACE reads. The table has 250,000 to 400,000 distinct CDR3 sequences, around 15% seen once. Sequencing was carried out using PBMCs or a T cell subset sorted from them (not recorded which). These receptors originate from a man between 18 and 29 years old who had mild COVID-19 (a few samples of this study predate the infection). Cell type and time point are not known.

The chain couples TRBV12-5 to TRBJ2-3; 9 positions match TRBD2. V lost 1 base to trimming and J lost 2 bases; unmatched junction nucleotides: 10. Germline assignment: CDR1 LGHNT and CDR2 FRNRAP. The CDR3 sequence is 18 residues long. CDR3 nucleotide sequence: TGTGCTAGTGGTTTGGGGTTGACTAGCGGCAGATCCACAGATACGCAGTATTTT. It translates to CASGLGLTSGRSTDTQYF.

The gene calls are TRBV7-2 and TRBJ1-3; D call uncertain. Germline CDR1 is SGHTA and CDR2 is FQGNSA. Trimming shortened V by 5 bases and J by 0 bases, and 11 bases separated the two germline ends. The CDR3 is 15 amino acids. CDR3 sequence (DNA): TGTGCCAGCAGCCCCGGGTCCCGCTCTGGAAACACCATATATTTT. Protein: CASSPGSRSGNTIYF.

The gene calls are TRBV4-2 and TRBJ1-4; D ambiguous. Germline CDR1 is LGHNA and CDR2 is YNFKEQ. CDR3 length equals 15 residues. V lost 8 bases to trimming and J lost 3 bases, with 16 bases between them. CDR3 bases: TGTGCCAGCTATCCCCCAATTAGAGCTAATGAAAAACTGTTTTTT. Residues: CASYPPIRANEKLFF.

The J gene is TRBJ2-6, the V gene TRBV6-1, with D perhaps being TRBD1 or TRBD2 (5 bases each). The CDR3 contains 15 residues. In germline, CDR1 is MNHNS, CDR2 SASEGT. Trimming took 3 bases from V and 1 from J, leaving 7 bases between them. Here the CDR3 reads CASSDWGSGANVLTF. DNA for the CDR3: TGTGCCAGCAGTGATTGGGGGTCTGGGGCCAACGTCCTGACTTTC.

The chain couples TRBV4-3 to TRBJ2-3; D perhaps matches TRBD2 (5 bases). Between the trimmed V and J ends, which lost 1 base and 5 bases, there was a span of 10 bases. The germline gives CDR1 LGHNA, CDR2 YSLEER. The CDR3 covers 14 residues. DNA for the CDR3: TGCGCCAGCAGCCAAGGTCCGGCGGGAGATACGCAGTATTTT. Translating gives CASSQGPAGDTQYF.

This clonotype has just a few counts. No DNA is shown, since the ends of the CDR3 on it are uncertain; the CDR3 is the one TCRdb lists. The CDR3 region is CASSQSYGGPEHRGAVFF. The chain recombines TRBV23-1 with TRBJ2-2; TRBD2 is taken as the D call from the table, unchecked against the DNA. TRBV23-1 is sorted into the ORF group, with uncertain function. Both ends counted, the CDR3 spans 18 residues.

This clonotype was recorded at least ten times. The chain has TRBV6-2 or TRBV6-3 and TRBJ1-1, with D uncertain. Trimming shortened V by 2 bases and J by 4 bases, and 11 bases separated the two germline ends. This CDR3 is 14 amino acids long. The germline CDR1 and CDR2 sequences are MNHEY and SVGEGT. The DNA of the CDR3 is TGTGCCAGCAGTTACGCACTCAGAGCCACTGAAGCTTTCTTT. Translated: CASSYALRATEAFF.

This clonotype was counted a few times. The chain combines TRBV5-4 with TRBJ1-2; 7 bases match TRBD1. The CDR3 consists of 14 residues. Germline V CDR1 and CDR2: SGHNT, YYREEE (reference sequence). V lost 0 bases, J lost 2 bases, and 1 base stayed unmatched. The CDR3 loop reads CASSLEGGNYGYTF. For the CDR3, the DNA is TGTGCCAGCAGCTTGGAAGGGGGCAACTATGGCTACACCTTC.

The chain links TRBV11-2 to TRBJ1-1; 7 bases map to TRBD1. After removal of 5 bases from V and 3 bases from J, the junction contained 12 bases not matched to a gene. CDR1 is SGHAT, CDR2 FQNNGV, per germline. The CDR3 totals 16 residues. The CDR3 is CASSLGGGGEYTEAFF. The CDR3 region has the DNA TGTGCCAGCAGCCTAGGGGGAGGGGGCGAATACACTGAAGCTTTCTTT. Supplemented by reference TRBV11-2 and TRBJ1-1, the full variable domain reads EAGVAQSPRYKIIEKRQSVAFWCNPISGHATLYWYQQILGQGPKLLIQFQNNGVVDDSQLPKDRFSAERLKGVDSTLKIQPAKLEDSAVYLCASSLGGGGEYTEAFFGQGTRLTVV.

This clonotype has just a few counts. The genes are TRBV9 and TRBJ2-7; TRBD1 agrees at 7 bases. The CDR3 contains 14 residues. Germline assignment: CDR1 SGDLS and CDR2 YYNGEE. Losses at the gene ends were 3 bases for V and 1 base for J; bases not matched to a gene: 4. The CDR3 is CASSAQGISYEQYF. In nucleotides, the CDR3 is TGTGCCAGCAGCGCACAGGGGATATCCTACGAGCAGTACTTC.

This rearrangement joins TRBV4-2 to TRBJ2-5; maybe TRBD2 (6 bases). Looked up from germline, CDR1 is LGHNA and CDR2 is YNFKEQ. CDR3 length: 15 amino acids. Trimming stripped 0 bases from V and 2 bases from J, with 10 bases between. CDR3 coding DNA: TGTGCCAGCAGCCAAGATCACCGGGGGCAAGAGACCCAGTACTTC. Its protein product is CASSQDHRGQETQYF.

This chain joins TRBV7-9 and TRBJ1-1; the D gene is possibly TRBD1 (5 bases). Trimming removed 3 bases from V and 5 bases from J, with 13 bases in between. Germline V gives CDR1 SEHNR, CDR2 FQNEAQ (reference sequence). The CDR3 loop spans 14 amino acids. CDR3 in DNA: TGTGCCAGCAGCTTGCCCGGAGGGGCGACTGAAGCTTTCTTT. Its translation is CASSLPGGATEAFF.

This chain uses TRBV7-9 with TRBJ2-7; D is perhaps TRBD2 (6 bases). The CDR3 runs 13 residues. Trimming shortened V by 2 bases and J by 5 bases, and 10 bases separated the two germline ends. Germline-derived CDR1 and CDR2 are SEHNR and FQNEAQ (reference sequence). CDR3 protein: CASSLPPGDEQYF. CDR3 in DNA: TGTGCCAGCAGCTTACCGCCGGGGGACGAGCAGTACTTC.

The chain combines TRBV12-3 or TRBV12-4 with TRBJ2-3; D perhaps matches TRBD2 (6 bases). V lost 5 bases, J lost 5 bases, and 11 bases lay in between. This CDR3 is built from 13 residues. The CDR3 loop is CASSASVVDTQYF. CDR3 sequence (DNA): TGTGCCAGCAGTGCTAGCGTGGTAGATACGCAGTATTTT.

There are a few counts of this clonotype. The CDR3 nucleotides read TGTGCCAGCAGCTACAGGGGCCGCGGAAACATTCAGTACTTC. It translates to CASSYRGRGNIQYF. This chain uses TRBV6-5 with TRBJ2-4; 7 bases match TRBD1. This CDR3 comprises 14 residues. Germline values: CDR1 MNHEY, CDR2 SVGAGI. With 6 bases clipped from V and 6 bases from J, the junction kept 8 bases outside the gene matches.

The V and J genes are TRBV6-5 and TRBJ2-1; tentative D call: TRBD2 (7 bases). There are 16 residues in the CDR3. The germline gives CDR1 MNHEY, CDR2 SVGAGI. Trimming cost V 5 bases and J 8 bases, with 22 bases left between them. CDR3 loop: CASSTFVRGRSYEQFF. The CDR3 DNA follows: TGTGCCAGCAGTACTTTCGTGCGGGGGCGCAGCTATGAGCAGTTCTTC.

This clonotype has a handful of counts. The J gene is TRBJ2-3, the V gene TRBV12-3 or TRBV12-4, with 14 bases identical to TRBD2. V lost 7 bases, J lost 4 bases, and 10 bases stayed unmatched. CDR3 length: 17 amino acids. Here the CDR3 DNA reads TGTGCCAGCAACCCGCTCGGACTAGCGGGGGGCCCAGATACGCAGTATTTT. Amino acid sequence: CASNPLGLAGGPDTQYF.

This clonotype was observed a few times. This sequence joins TRBV29-1 and TRBJ1-2; TRBD1 matches at 8 bases. This CDR3 region has 13 residues. The V gene's germline CDR1 is SQVTM and CDR2 ANQGSEA. J gave up 0 bases and V 6 bases, and 3 bases lay outside the gene matches. CDR3 nucleotides: TGCAGCGTCGGACAGGGCGCTAACTATGGCTACACCTTC. Amino acid sequence: CSVGQGANYGYTF.

This clonotype has ten or more counts. The gene calls are TRBV20-1 and TRBJ1-4, with D possibly matching TRBD1 (6 bases). Deletions cut 3 bases from V and 8 bases from J, with 13 bases between. Germline V CDR1 and CDR2: DFQATT, SNEGSKA (reference sequence). The CDR3 is made up of 13 amino acids. The CDR3, as DNA: TGCAGTGCTAGCCGACAGGTTGTAGAAAAACTGTTTTTT. Protein product: CSASRQVVEKLFF.

V usage is TRBV20-1 and J usage is TRBJ1-6; D possibly corresponds to TRBD1 (6 bases). The CDR3 runs 16 residues. In germline, CDR1 is DFQATT, CDR2 SNEGSKA (reference sequence). The V gene lost 4 bases and the J gene lost 2 bases, with 15 bases spanning the gap. As DNA, the CDR3 is TGCAGTGCTAACACAGGGTCCCCTACCTATAATTCACCCCTCCACTTT. Amino acid sequence: CSANTGSPTYNSPLHF.

The rearrangement joins TRBV2 to TRBJ1-6; D possibly corresponds to TRBD1 (6 bases). CDR1 is SNHLY and CDR2 is FYNNEI in the germline V gene. This CDR3 has 15 residues. V lost 3 bases and J 9 bases, leaving 15 bases between the germline ends. The CDR3 is CASSDKPGAISPLHF. The CDR3 nucleotides read TGTGCCAGCAGTGATAAGCCGGGGGCGATTTCACCCCTCCACTTT. The full variable domain, rest sourced from reference TRBV2 and TRBJ1-6, is EPEVTQTPSHQVTQMGQEVILRCVPISNHLYFYWYRQILGQKVEFLVSFYNNEISEKSEIFDDQFSVERPDGSNFTLKIRSTKLEDSAMYFCASSDKPGAISPLHFGNGTRLTVT.

This clonotype was recorded a few times. The chain combines TRBV7-6 with TRBJ2-7; a possible D gene is TRBD1 (6 bases). V was pared by 3 bases and J by 6 bases, with 12 bases between. The CDR3 contains 13 residues. The germline CDR1 and CDR2 sequences are SGHVS and FNYEAQ. CDR3 sequence reads: CASSFSRGREQYF. CDR3 nucleotides: TGTGCCAGCAGCTTCTCCAGGGGCCGCGAGCAGTACTTC.

The chain employs TRBV20-1 and TRBJ2-7; 9 bases align to TRBD1. Germline CDR1 is DFQATT and CDR2 is SNEGSKA (reference sequence). Trimming took 0 bases from V and 4 from J; bases not matched to a gene: 10. The length of the CDR3 is 16 residues. The CDR3 sequence is CSARDLYGTGIYEQYV. The CDR3 DNA sequence: TGCAGTGCTAGAGATCTCTATGGGACAGGGATTTACGAGCAGTACGTC.

The V and J genes are TRBV5-6 and TRBJ1-2; D uncertain. Per germline, CDR1 SGHDT and CDR2 YYEEEE. The ends were cut back, 5 bases at V and 4 bases at J, with 18 bases in the middle. The CDR3 has 15 amino acids. CDR3 loop: CASSPPLTDLYGYTF. In nucleotides, the CDR3 is TGTGCCAGCAGTCCCCCTCTGACGGATCTCTATGGCTACACCTTC.

The chain has TRBV15 and TRBJ2-2; 7 nucleotides match TRBD2. The CDR3 totals 16 residues. Per germline, CDR1 LNHNV and CDR2 YYDKDF (reference sequence). With 3 bases clipped from V and 1 base from J, the junction kept 5 bases outside the gene matches. The CDR3 region is CATSSGGVGNTGELFF. The DNA of the CDR3 is TGTGCCACCAGCAGTGGGGGGGTGGGGAACACCGGGGAGCTGTTTTTT.

The J gene is TRBJ2-7, the V gene TRBV6-6; D not certain. The CDR3 contains 13 residues. V shed 6 bases and J shed 4 bases, with 13 bases lying between them. Germline V lookup: CDR1 MNHNY, CDR2 SVGAGI (reference sequence). The CDR3 protein is CASRGSGFYEQYF. The CDR3 DNA sequence: TGTGCCAGCAGGGGGTCTGGATTTTACGAGCAGTACTTC.

In this sample, this clonotype turned up a few times. The chain employs TRBV4-3 and TRBJ2-7, with D possibly being TRBD1 (6 bases). The length of the CDR3 is 14 residues. Germline assignment: CDR1 LGHNA and CDR2 YSLEER. Trimming removed 2 bases at V and 2 bases at J, with 10 bases between. CDR3 nucleotide sequence: TGCGCCAGCAGCCAATCGACAGGACCCTACGAGCAGTACTTC. It codes for CASSQSTGPYEQYF.

J is TRBJ1-4 and V is TRBV21-1; TRBD1 is the table's D call, not checked against the DNA. TRBV21-1 is a documented pseudogene. CDR3 length: 18 residues. This chain's CDR3 is CASSAQGDITATNEKLFF. The CDR3 DNA sequence: TGTGCCAGCAGCGCCCAAGGGGATATCACAGCAACTAATGAAAAACTGTTTTTT.

J is TRBJ2-7 and V is TRBV4-3, with TRBD1 matching 10 bases. Looked up from germline, CDR1 is LGHNA and CDR2 is YSLEER. CDR3 length: 15 residues. The J segment lost 6 bases and the V segment lost 3 bases, leaving 8 bases of the junction unmatched. This chain's CDR3 is CASSQPGTGVGEQYF. CDR3 nucleotide sequence: TGCGCCAGCAGCCAGCCCGGGACAGGGGTAGGCGAGCAGTACTTC.

The CDR3 DNA reads TGCGCCAGCAGCCAAGCCAGGGCCAAAAACATTCAGTACTTC. The encoded protein is CASSQARAKNIQYF. V gene TRBV4-1 combines with J gene TRBJ2-4; D unclear. From germline, CDR1 is MGHRA and CDR2 YSYEKL. The length of the CDR3 is 14 residues. V lost 1 base and J lost 1, with 5 bases in between.

This clonotype was observed a handful of times. The chain has TRBV9 and TRBJ2-2, with 14 bases that match TRBD2. The V gene's germline CDR1 is SGDLS and CDR2 YYNGEE. This CDR3 region has 19 residues. V lost 4 bases and J lost 3; bases outside the gene matches: 11. CDR3 sequence reads: CASSPSPGLAGGHTGELFF. The CDR3, as DNA: TGTGCCAGCAGCCCCTCGCCCGGACTAGCGGGGGGTCACACCGGGGAGCTGTTTTTT.

This clonotype was recorded a few times. This chain links TRBV5-1 with TRBJ2-3, with D tentatively TRBD2 (6 bases). V was pared by 0 bases and J by 10 bases, with 9 bases between. Germline values: CDR1 SGHRS, CDR2 YFSETQ. CDR3 length: 12 residues. CDR3 protein: CASSLGGGAQYF. The CDR3 DNA reads as TGCGCCAGCAGCTTGGGAGGAGGGGCGCAGTATTTT.